One sample yielded the 10 T cell receptor beta chains listed below, sequenced in a study of shared clonotypes between healthy human individuals. Only in-frame clones appear in the TCRdb table, and some are missing; sequencing was by immunoSEQ multiplex PCR. This sample has hundreds of thousands of clones, with around 96% found just once. The naive CD8 fraction comprised CD45RO-negative cells positively selected for CCR7 and excluded terminally differentiated effector memory CD45RA+ cells. Sequenced sample: naive CD8+ T cells sorted from blood. These receptor sequences come from a woman in her 30s in good health.

The gene calls are TRBV7-9 and TRBJ2-5; D possibly corresponds to TRBD2 (5 bases). Germline-derived CDR1 and CDR2 are SEHNR and FQNEAQ (reference sequence). V lost 7 bases and J lost 4, with 19 bases in between. The CDR3 length is 15 residues. CDR3 protein: CASNPGVGEGETQYF. CDR3 in DNA: TGTGCCAGCAACCCGGGCGTAGGAGAGGGAGAGACCCAGTACTTC.

The chain is built from TRBV27 and TRBJ1-2, with a weak D call TRBD1 (5 bases). CDR1 is MNHEY and CDR2 is SMNVEV in the germline V gene (reference sequence). Trimming took 6 bases from V and 4 from J, leaving 12 bases between them. The CDR3 covers 13 residues. Written as DNA, the CDR3 is TGTGCCAGCAGCATCGGACAAACCTATGGCTACACCTTC. Its protein product is CASSIGQTYGYTF.

V and J are TRBV19 and TRBJ2-4; D is ambiguous. The germline V gene encodes CDR1 LNHDA and CDR2 SQIVND (reference sequence). The CDR3 sequence is 18 residues long. With 3 bases removed from V and 0 bases from J, the gap between germline ends came to 18 bases. CDR3 sequence (DNA): TGTGCCAGTAGTATTTATTTACTTACCTCGGGAGCCAAAAACATTCAGTACTTC. This translates into CASSIYLLTSGAKNIQYF. Drawing the rest from reference TRBV19 and TRBJ2-4, the complete variable domain is DGGITQSPKYLFRKEGQNVTLSCEQNLNHDAMYWYRQDPGQGLRLIYYSQIVNDFQKGDIAEGYSVSREKKESFPLTVTSAQKNPTAFYLCASSIYLLTSGAKNIQYFGAGTRLSVL.

The chain combines TRBV7-8 with TRBJ2-1, with 10 bases lining up with TRBD2. The J segment lost 4 bases and the V segment lost 5 bases, leaving 8 bases of the junction unmatched. The CDR3 is made up of 16 amino acids. Germline assignment: CDR1 SGHVS and CDR2 FQNEAQ. CDR3 sequence reads: CASSPKASGRYNEQFF. CDR3 DNA sequence: TGTGCCAGCAGCCCGAAAGCTAGCGGGAGATACAATGAGCAGTTCTTC. The full variable domain, with the rest looked up from reference TRBV7-8 and TRBJ2-1, is GAGVSQSPRYKVAKRGQDVALRCDPISGHVSLFWYQQALGQGPEFLTYFQNEAQLDKSGLPSDRFFAERPEGSVSTLKIQRTQQEDSAVYLCASSPKASGRYNEQFFGPGTRLTVL.

V usage is TRBV7-9 and J usage is TRBJ2-7; 7 positions match TRBD1. V gave up 1 base and J gave up 3 bases; unmatched junction bases: 6. The germline CDR1 and CDR2 sequences are SEHNR and FQNEAQ (reference sequence). The CDR3 totals 15 residues. In DNA, the CDR3 is TGTGCCAGCAGCTTAGACAGGGGCGGAAACTACGAGCAGTACTTC. Protein product: CASSLDRGGNYEQYF.

The V and J genes are TRBV2 and TRBJ2-5; TRBD2 matches 8 bases. Trimming removed 9 bases from V and 11 bases from J; junction bases left unmatched: 8. The CDR3 covers 11 residues. Germline V lookup: CDR1 SNHLY, CDR2 FYNNEI. CDR3 in DNA: TGTGCCAGTAGGACTAGCCGGGAGCAGTACTTC. Translating it yields CASRTSREQYF.

The rearrangement joins TRBV6-5 to TRBJ2-7; D unresolved. This CDR3 comprises 14 residues. V was pared by 2 bases and J by 0 bases, with 8 bases between. Germline CDR1 MNHEY, CDR2 SVGAGI. The CDR3 DNA reads TGTGCCAGCAGTTACGTGGGGATCTCCTACGAGCAGTACTTC. Translating it yields CASSYVGISYEQYF.

This chain joins TRBV2 and TRBJ2-7; TRBD1 matches at 9 bases. CDR1 and CDR2 from the germline V gene are SNHLY and FYNNEI. This CDR3 comprises 13 residues. J was trimmed by 3 bases and V by 8 bases; bases with no gene match: 5. DNA of the CDR3: TGTGCCAGCCACCCGGGACAGGGCTACGAGCAGTACTTC. It specifies CASHPGQGYEQYF. Full variable domain (rest looked up from reference TRBV2 and TRBJ2-7): EPEVTQTPSHQVTQMGQEVILRCVPISNHLYFYWYRQILGQKVEFLVSFYNNEISEKSEIFDDQFSVERPDGSNFTLKIRSTKLEDSAMYFCASHPGQGYEQYFGPGTRLTVT.

This chain connects TRBV18 to TRBJ2-7, with D possibly being TRBD1 (6 bases). The CDR3 covers 12 residues. Trimming pared 7 bases from V and 2 bases from J, leaving 9 bases between. CDR1 is KGHSH and CDR2 is LQKENI in the germline V gene. The CDR3 loop is CASLDSTYEQYF. The CDR3, as DNA: TGTGCCAGCTTGGACAGCACCTACGAGCAGTACTTC.

This clone was observed once. The sample carries other DNA sequences with the same CDR3. This chain joins TRBV11-2 and TRBJ2-3; D possibly matches TRBD1 or TRBD2 (6 bases each). There are 13 residues in the CDR3. Germline loops: CDR1 SGHAT, CDR2 FQNNGV. V lost 1 base to trimming and J lost 6 bases, with 8 bases between them. As DNA, the CDR3 is TGTGCCAGCAGCTTAGGGGGGGCGGATACGCAGTATTTT. This gives the protein CASSLGGADTQYF.